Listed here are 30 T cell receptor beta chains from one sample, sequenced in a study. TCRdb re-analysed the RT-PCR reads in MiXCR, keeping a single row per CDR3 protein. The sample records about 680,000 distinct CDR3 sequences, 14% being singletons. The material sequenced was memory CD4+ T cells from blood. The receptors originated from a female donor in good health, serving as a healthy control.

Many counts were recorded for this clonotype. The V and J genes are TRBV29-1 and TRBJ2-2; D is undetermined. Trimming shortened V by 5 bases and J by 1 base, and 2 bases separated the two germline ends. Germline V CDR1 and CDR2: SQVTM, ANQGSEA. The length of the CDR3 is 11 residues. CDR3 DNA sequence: TGCAGCGTTAGGAACACCGGGGAGCTGTTTTTT. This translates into CSVRNTGELFF.

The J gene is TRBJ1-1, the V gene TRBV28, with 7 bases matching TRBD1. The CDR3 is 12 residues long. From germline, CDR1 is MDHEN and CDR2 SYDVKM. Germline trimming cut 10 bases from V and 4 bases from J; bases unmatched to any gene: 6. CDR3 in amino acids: CATRTGSTEAFF. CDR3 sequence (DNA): TGTGCCACCAGGACAGGAAGCACTGAAGCTTTCTTT.

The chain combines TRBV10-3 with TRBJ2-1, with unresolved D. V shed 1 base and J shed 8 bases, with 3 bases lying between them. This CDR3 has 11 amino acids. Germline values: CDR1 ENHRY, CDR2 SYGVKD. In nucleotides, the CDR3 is TGTGCCATCAGTGAGTTTGATGAGCAGTTCTTC. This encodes CAISEFDEQFF.

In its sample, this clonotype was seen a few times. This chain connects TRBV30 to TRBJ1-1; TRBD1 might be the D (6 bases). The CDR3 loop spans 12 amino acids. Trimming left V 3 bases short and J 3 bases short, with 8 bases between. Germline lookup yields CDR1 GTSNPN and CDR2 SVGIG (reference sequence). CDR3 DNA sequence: TGTGCCTGGAGGGGGGCCTACACTGAAGCTTTCTTT. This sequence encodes CAWRGAYTEAFF.

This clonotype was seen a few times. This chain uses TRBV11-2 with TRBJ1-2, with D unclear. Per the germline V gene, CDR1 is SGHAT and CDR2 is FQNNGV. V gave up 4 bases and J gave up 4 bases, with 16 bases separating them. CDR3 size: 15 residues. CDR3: CASSSPRNSIYGYTF. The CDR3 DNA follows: TGTGCCAGCAGCTCGCCCAGGAACAGTATCTATGGCTACACCTTC.

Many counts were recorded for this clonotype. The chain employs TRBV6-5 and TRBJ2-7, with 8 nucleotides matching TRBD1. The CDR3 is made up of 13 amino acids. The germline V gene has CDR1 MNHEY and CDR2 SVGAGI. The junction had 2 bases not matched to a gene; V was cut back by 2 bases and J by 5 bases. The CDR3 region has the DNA TGTGCCAGCAGTTACGACAGGGGACACGAGCAGTACTTC. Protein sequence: CASSYDRGHEQYF.

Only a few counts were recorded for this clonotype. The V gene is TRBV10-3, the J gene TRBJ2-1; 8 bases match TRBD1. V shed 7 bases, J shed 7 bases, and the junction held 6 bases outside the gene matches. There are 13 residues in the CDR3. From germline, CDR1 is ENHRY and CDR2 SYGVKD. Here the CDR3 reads CAITTDRGNEQFF. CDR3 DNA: TGTGCCATCACCACCGACAGGGGTAATGAGCAGTTCTTC.

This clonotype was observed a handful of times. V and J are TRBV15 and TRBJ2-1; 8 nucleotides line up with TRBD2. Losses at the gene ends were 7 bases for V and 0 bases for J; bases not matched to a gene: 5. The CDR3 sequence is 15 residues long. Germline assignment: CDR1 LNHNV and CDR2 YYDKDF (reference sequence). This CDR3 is CATTLAAGSYNEQFF. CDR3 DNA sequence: TGTGCCACCACACTAGCGGCGGGCTCCTACAATGAGCAGTTCTTC.

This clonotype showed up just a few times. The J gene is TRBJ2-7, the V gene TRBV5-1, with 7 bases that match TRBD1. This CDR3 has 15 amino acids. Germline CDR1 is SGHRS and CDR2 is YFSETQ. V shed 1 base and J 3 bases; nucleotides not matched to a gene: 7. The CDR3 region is CASSLYGDSNYEQYF. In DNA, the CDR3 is TGCGCCAGCAGCTTGTATGGGGACAGTAACTACGAGCAGTACTTC.

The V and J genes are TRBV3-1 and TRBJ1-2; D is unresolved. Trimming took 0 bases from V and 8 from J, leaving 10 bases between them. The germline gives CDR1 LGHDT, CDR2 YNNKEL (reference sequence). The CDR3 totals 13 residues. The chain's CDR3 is CASSQDLIRGYTF. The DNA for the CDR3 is TGTGCCAGCAGCCAAGATCTCATCAGGGGCTACACCTTC.

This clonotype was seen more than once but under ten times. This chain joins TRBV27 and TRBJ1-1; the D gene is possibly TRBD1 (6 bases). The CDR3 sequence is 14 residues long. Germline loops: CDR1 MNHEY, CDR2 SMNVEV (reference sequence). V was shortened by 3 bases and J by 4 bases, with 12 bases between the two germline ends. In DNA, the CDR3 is TGTGCCAGCAGTTTTACAGGGCTGGCCACTGAAGCTTTCTTT. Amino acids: CASSFTGLATEAFF.

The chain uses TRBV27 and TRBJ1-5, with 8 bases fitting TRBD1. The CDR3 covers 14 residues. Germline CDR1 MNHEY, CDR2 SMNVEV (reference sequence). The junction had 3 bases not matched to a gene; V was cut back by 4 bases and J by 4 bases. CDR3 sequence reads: CASSWTGLNQPQHF. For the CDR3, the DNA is TGTGCCAGCAGTTGGACAGGGCTGAATCAGCCCCAGCATTTT.

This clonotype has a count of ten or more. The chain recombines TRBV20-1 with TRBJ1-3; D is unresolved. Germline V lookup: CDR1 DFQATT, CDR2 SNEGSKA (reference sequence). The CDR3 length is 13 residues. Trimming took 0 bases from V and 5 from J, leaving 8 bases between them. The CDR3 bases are TGCAGTGCTAGAGAGGCAGCGAGAAACACCATATATTTT. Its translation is CSAREAARNTIYF.

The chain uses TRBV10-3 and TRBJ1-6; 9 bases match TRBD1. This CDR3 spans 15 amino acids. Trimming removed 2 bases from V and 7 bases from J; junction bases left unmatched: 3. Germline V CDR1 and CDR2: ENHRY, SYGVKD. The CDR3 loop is CAISEPTGGNSPLHF. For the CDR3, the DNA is TGTGCCATCAGTGAGCCGACAGGGGGAAATTCACCCCTCCACTTT.

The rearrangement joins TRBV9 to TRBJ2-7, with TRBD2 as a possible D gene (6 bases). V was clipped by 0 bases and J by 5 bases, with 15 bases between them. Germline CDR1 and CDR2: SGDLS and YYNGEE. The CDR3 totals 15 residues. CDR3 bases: TGTGCCAGCAGCGTAGCGGGAGCCGGCCGGGACGAGCAGTACTTC. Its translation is CASSVAGAGRDEQYF.

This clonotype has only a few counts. The CDR3 DNA sequence: TGCGCCAGCAGCCCCGAGAGCGGTTCGGATACGCAGTATTTT. Protein sequence: CASSPESGSDTQYF. V and J are TRBV5-1 and TRBJ2-3, with D possibly TRBD2 on 5 matching bases. Trimming took 4 bases from V and 6 from J, leaving 15 bases between them. CDR1 is SGHRS and CDR2 is YFSETQ in the germline V gene. The CDR3 totals 14 residues.

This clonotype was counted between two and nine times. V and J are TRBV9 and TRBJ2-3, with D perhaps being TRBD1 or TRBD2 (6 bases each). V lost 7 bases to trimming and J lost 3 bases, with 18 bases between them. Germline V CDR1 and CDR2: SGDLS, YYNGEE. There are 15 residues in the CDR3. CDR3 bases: TGTGCCAGCGCCCGGCGGGATAGGGGGACAGATACGCAGTATTTT. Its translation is CASARRDRGTDTQYF. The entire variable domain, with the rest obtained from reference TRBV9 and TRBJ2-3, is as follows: DSGVTQTPKHLITATGQRVTLRCSPRSGDLSVYWYQQSLDQGLQFLIQYYNGEERAKGNILERFSAQQFPDLHSELNLSSLELGDSALYFCASARRDRGTDTQYFGPGTRLTVL.

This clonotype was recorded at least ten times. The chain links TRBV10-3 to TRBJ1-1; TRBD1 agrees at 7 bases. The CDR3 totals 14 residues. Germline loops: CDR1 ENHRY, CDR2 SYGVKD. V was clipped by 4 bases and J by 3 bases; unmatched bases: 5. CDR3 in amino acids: CAISAGTDHTEAFF. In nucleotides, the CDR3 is TGTGCCATCAGTGCTGGGACAGACCACACTGAAGCTTTCTTT.

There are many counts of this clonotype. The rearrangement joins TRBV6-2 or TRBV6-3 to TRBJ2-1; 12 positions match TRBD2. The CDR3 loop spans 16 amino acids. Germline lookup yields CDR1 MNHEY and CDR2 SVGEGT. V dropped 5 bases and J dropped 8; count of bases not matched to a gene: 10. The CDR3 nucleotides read TGTGCCAGCAGTCCGAGGACTAGCGGGACCCTCGATGAGCAGTTCTTC. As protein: CASSPRTSGTLDEQFF.

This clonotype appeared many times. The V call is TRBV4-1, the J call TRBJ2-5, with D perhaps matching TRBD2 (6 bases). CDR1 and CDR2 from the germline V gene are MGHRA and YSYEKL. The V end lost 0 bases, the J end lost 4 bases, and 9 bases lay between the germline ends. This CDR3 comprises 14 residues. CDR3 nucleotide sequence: TGCGCCAGCAGCCAAGAATGGCGGGGAGAGACCCAGTACTTC. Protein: CASSQEWRGETQYF.

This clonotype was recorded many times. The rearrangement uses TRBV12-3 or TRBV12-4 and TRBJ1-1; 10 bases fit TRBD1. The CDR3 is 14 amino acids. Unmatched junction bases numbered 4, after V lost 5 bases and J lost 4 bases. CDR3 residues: CASSPTGGITEAFF. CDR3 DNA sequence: TGTGCCAGCAGTCCGACAGGGGGCATCACTGAAGCTTTCTTT.

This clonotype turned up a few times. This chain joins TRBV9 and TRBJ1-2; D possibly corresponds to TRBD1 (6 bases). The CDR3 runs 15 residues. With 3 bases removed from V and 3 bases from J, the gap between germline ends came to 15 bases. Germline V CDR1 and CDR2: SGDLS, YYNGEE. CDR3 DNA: TGTGCCAGCAGCGAGGGGGATAGTTATGACTATGGCTACACCTTC. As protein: CASSEGDSYDYGYTF.

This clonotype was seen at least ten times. The CDR3 region is CASSFYGAEAFF. CDR3 sequence (DNA): TGTGCCAGCAGTTTTTACGGGGCTGAAGCTTTCTTT. The chain recombines TRBV12-3 or TRBV12-4 with TRBJ1-1, with D unclear. Trimming cost V 3 bases and J 6 bases, with 8 bases left between them. The CDR3 sequence is 12 residues long.

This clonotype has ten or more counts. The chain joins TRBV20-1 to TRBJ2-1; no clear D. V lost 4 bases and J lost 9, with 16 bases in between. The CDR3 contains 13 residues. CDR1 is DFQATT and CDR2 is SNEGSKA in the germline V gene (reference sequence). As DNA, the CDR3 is TGCAGTGCTATCCTGGGCACCTACGGTGAGCAGTTCTTC. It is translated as CSAILGTYGEQFF.

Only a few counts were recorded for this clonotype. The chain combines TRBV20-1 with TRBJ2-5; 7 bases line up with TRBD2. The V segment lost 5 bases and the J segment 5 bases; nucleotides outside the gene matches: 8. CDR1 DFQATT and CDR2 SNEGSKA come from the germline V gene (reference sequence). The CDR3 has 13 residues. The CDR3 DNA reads TGCAGTGCTGGGACTACCGTAGGTGAGACCCAGTACTTC. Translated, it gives CSAGTTVGETQYF.

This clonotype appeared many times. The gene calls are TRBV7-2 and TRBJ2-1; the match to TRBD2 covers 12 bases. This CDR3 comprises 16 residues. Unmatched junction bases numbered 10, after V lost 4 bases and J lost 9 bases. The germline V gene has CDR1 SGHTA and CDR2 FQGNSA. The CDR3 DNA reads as TGTGCCAGCAGCTCCCAGACTAGCGGGGGTGTGGGTGAGCAGTTCTTC. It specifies CASSSQTSGGVGEQFF. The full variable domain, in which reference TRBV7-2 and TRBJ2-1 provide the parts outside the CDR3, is GAGVSQSPSNKVTEKGKDVELRCDPISGHTALYWYRQSLGQGLEFLIYFQGNSAPDKSGLPSDRFSAERTGGSVSTLTIQRTQQEDSAVYLCASSSQTSGGVGEQFFGPGTRLTVL.

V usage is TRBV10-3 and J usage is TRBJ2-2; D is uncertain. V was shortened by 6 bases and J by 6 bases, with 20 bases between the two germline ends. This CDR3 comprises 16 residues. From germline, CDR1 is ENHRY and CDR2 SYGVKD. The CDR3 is CAISPWALNGPGELFF. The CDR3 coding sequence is TGTGCCATCAGCCCGTGGGCATTAAACGGGCCCGGGGAGCTGTTTTTT.

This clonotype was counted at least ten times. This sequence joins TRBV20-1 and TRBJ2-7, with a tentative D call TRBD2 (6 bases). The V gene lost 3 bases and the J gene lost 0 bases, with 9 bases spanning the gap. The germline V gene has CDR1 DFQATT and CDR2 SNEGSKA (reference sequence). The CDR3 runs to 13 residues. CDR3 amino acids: CSASAGSSYEQYF. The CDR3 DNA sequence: TGCAGTGCTAGCGCGGGATCCTCCTACGAGCAGTACTTC.

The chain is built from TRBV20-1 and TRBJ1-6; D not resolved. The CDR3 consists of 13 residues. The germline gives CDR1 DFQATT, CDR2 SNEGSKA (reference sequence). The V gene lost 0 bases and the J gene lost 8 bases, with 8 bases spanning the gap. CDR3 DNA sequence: TGCAGTGCTAGAGATAGTGGGGATTCACCCCTCCACTTT. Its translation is CSARDSGDSPLHF.

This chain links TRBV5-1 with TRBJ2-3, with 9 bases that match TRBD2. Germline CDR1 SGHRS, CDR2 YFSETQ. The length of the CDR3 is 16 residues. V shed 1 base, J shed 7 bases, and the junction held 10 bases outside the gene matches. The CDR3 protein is CASSLYSGTSPYTQYF. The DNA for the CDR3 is TGCGCCAGCAGCTTGTACTCCGGGACTAGCCCCTATACGCAGTATTTT. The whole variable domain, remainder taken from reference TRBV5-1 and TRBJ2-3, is KAGVTQTPRYLIKTRGQQVTLSCSPISGHRSVSWYQQTPGQGLQFLFEYFSETQRNKGNFPGRFSGRQFSNSRSEMNVSTLELGDSALYLCASSLYSGTSPYTQYFGPGTRLTVL.